Here is one T cell receptor beta chain with its context. What it recognizes is unknown. The CDR3 contains 14 residues. The ends lost 3 bases at V and 15 bases at J; junction bases unmatched: 6. Germline CDR1 and CDR2: KGHSH and LQKENI. The data are from a study of cytomegalovirus exposure and HLA in healthy donors. Vbeta (60) and Jbeta (13) primers were used in the PCR. Generated by immunoSEQ multiplex PCR, the TCRdb table keeps only in-frame clones and is missing some. The table shows around 150,000 clones, with approximately 80% occurring only once. Healthy people donating bone marrow made up the donors. Overall study results and limits: In a later analysis, around 18,000 TCR beta sequences were associated with HLA alleles at 0.05 false discovery rate. Presence/absence comparisons presumed near-even sequencing depth among donors.

The TCR sequence derives from a man aged 30-40 years in good health and CMV-seronegative. The genes are TRBV18 and TRBJ2-1, with 15 bases matching TRBD2. The sequenced sample consisted of PBMCs. CDR3 nucleotides: TGTGCCAGCTCACCGGGACTAGCGGGAGGCCGTGGGTTCTTC. This codes for CASSPGLAGGRGFF.